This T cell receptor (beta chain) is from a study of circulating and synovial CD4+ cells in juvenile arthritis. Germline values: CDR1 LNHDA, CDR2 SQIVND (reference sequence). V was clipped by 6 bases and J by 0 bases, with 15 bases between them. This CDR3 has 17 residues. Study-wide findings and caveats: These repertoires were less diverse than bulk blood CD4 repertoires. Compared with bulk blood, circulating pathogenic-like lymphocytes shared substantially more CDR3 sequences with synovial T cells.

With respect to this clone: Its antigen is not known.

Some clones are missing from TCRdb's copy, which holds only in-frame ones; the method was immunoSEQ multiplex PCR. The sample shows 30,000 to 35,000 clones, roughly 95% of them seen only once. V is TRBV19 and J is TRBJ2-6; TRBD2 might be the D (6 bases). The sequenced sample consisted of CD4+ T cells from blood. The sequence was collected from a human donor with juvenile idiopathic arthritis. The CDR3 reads CASRMMGDFSGANVLTF. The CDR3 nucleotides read TGTGCCAGTAGGATGATGGGGGACTTCTCTGGGGCCAACGTCCTGACTTTC. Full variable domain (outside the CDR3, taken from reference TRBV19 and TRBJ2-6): DGGITQSPKYLFRKEGQNVTLSCEQNLNHDAMYWYRQDPGQGLRLIYYSQIVNDFQKGDIAEGYSVSREKKESFPLTVTSAQKNPTAFYLCASRMMGDFSGANVLTFGAGSRLTVL.